These 20 T cell receptor beta chains were sequenced from one sample in a study of shared clonotypes between healthy human individuals. Only in-frame clones appear in the TCRdb table, and some are missing; sequencing was by immunoSEQ multiplex PCR. The profile shows roughly 2,000,000 clones, 85% to 95% of them singletons. Selected positively for CCR7 and CD45RO-negative, naive CD8 cells excluded terminally differentiated effector memory CD45RA+ cells. The sequenced sample consisted of naive CD8+ T cells sorted from blood. These receptors were obtained from a man younger than 35 in good health.

The rearrangement links TRBV5-6 to TRBJ1-1, with D tentatively TRBD1 (6 bases). Germline values: CDR1 SGHDT, CDR2 YYEEEE. There are 15 residues in the CDR3. V lost 4 bases and J lost 3, with 16 bases in between. The CDR3 spells CASSEPRGIDTEAFF. CDR3 nucleotides: TGTGCCAGCAGCGAACCCAGGGGCATCGACACTGAAGCTTTCTTT. The full variable domain, completed using reference TRBV5-6 and TRBJ1-1, is DAGVTQSPTHLIKTRGQQVTLRCSPKSGHDTVSWYQQALGQGPQFIFQYYEEEERQRGNFPDRFSGHQFPNYSSELNVNALLLGDSALYLCASSEPRGIDTEAFFGQGTRLTVV.

The chain joins TRBV2 to TRBJ2-2; no clear D. V was trimmed by 7 bases and J by 2 bases, leaving 8 bases between them. The CDR3 loop spans 13 amino acids. Germline assignment: CDR1 SNHLY and CDR2 FYNNEI. Here the CDR3 reads CASMGTNTGELFF. For the CDR3, the DNA is TGTGCCAGCATGGGCACCAACACCGGGGAGCTGTTTTTT. Supplemented by reference TRBV2 and TRBJ2-2, the full variable domain reads EPEVTQTPSHQVTQMGQEVILRCVPISNHLYFYWYRQILGQKVEFLVSFYNNEISEKSEIFDDQFSVERPDGSNFTLKIRSTKLEDSAMYFCASMGTNTGELFFGEGSRLTVL.

This chain connects TRBV25-1 to TRBJ2-1; D possibly corresponds to TRBD1 (7 bases). This CDR3 is built from 16 residues. Germline assignment: CDR1 MGHDK and CDR2 SYGVNS. V was shortened by 1 base and J by 5 bases, with 15 bases between the two germline ends. CDR3 amino acids: CASSEWRGPTHNEQFF. In DNA form, the CDR3 reads TGTGCCAGCAGTGAATGGAGGGGGCCCACTCACAATGAGCAGTTCTTC.

This clone was observed a single time. The genes are TRBV7-3 and TRBJ2-1, with D possibly matching TRBD1 (6 bases). CDR1 is SGHTA and CDR2 is FQGTGA in the germline V gene. Trimming shortened V by 5 bases and J by 3 bases, and 17 bases separated the two germline ends. This CDR3 contains 16 residues. CDR3 residues: CASSALTGMGYNEQFF. DNA of the CDR3: TGTGCCAGCAGCGCGCTCACAGGGATGGGCTACAATGAGCAGTTCTTC.

This clone was seen a few times. The chain uses TRBV19 and TRBJ1-2, with TRBD1 as a possible D gene (5 bases). Trimming cost V 7 bases and J 5 bases, with 11 bases left between them. Per germline, CDR1 LNHDA and CDR2 SQIVND (reference sequence). The CDR3 runs 12 residues. CDR3 residues: CASIAGEYGYTF. Here the CDR3 DNA reads TGTGCCAGTATTGCGGGGGAATATGGCTACACCTTC.

V and J are TRBV28 and TRBJ1-1, with D perhaps TRBD1 (6 bases). In germline, CDR1 is MDHEN, CDR2 SYDVKM. The CDR3 length is 15 residues. V was shortened by 5 bases and J by 0 bases, with 13 bases between the two germline ends. CDR3 DNA sequence: TGTGCCAGCAGTCCGGATACAGGGATGAACACTGAAGCTTTCTTT. It yields the protein CASSPDTGMNTEAFF.

The chain carries TRBV7-9 and TRBJ2-1, with 14 nucleotides matching TRBD2. The trim removed 5 bases at V and 7 bases at J, leaving 10 bases unmatched. The V gene's germline CDR1 is SEHNR and CDR2 FQNEAQ (reference sequence). This CDR3 contains 17 residues. CDR3 nucleotides: TGTGCCAGCAGCCCATCCCCGGGACTAGCGGGAGATAATGAGCAGTTCTTC. Residues: CASSPSPGLAGDNEQFF.

V is TRBV4-3 and J is TRBJ2-7, with a possible D match to TRBD2 (5 bases). V was clipped by 0 bases and J by 3 bases, with 15 bases between them. The CDR3 consists of 16 residues. Germline CDR1 reads LGHNA; CDR2 reads YSLEER. The CDR3: CASSQDRPTGYYEQYF. The CDR3 DNA reads TGCGCCAGCAGCCAAGACAGGCCTACGGGGTACTACGAGCAGTACTTC.

This sequence joins TRBV28 and TRBJ1-1; D possibly corresponds to TRBD1 (6 bases). Trimming pared 5 bases from V and 4 bases from J, leaving 17 bases between. The CDR3 runs to 15 residues. The germline V gene has CDR1 MDHEN and CDR2 SYDVKM. The CDR3 loop reads CASSPILGQFTEAFF. The CDR3 DNA follows: TGTGCCAGCAGTCCCATTCTCGGACAGTTCACTGAAGCTTTCTTT.

Concerning this clone itself: Other DNA sequences within the sample encode an identical CDR3. The rearrangement joins TRBV7-9 to TRBJ1-1; D remains ambiguous. V was cut by 5 bases and J by 0 bases, with 7 bases left in between. In germline, CDR1 is SEHNR, CDR2 FQNEAQ (reference sequence). The CDR3 runs 13 residues. The CDR3 loop reads CASSPRLNTEAFF. CDR3 in DNA: TGTGCCAGCAGCCCGAGGTTGAACACTGAAGCTTTCTTT.

This chain uses TRBV11-2 with TRBJ1-1; no firm D call. Deletions cut 6 bases from V and 3 bases from J, with 11 bases between. The CDR3 consists of 13 residues. Germline CDR1 is SGHAT and CDR2 is FQNNGV. The CDR3 region has the DNA TGTGCCAGCAGTCCTACCCCGGACACTGAAGCTTTCTTT. Translating gives CASSPTPDTEAFF. Variable domain in full (rest from reference TRBV11-2 and TRBJ1-1): EAGVAQSPRYKIIEKRQSVAFWCNPISGHATLYWYQQILGQGPKLLIQFQNNGVVDDSQLPKDRFSAERLKGVDSTLKIQPAKLEDSAVYLCASSPTPDTEAFFGQGTRLTVV.

The rearrangement joins TRBV10-2 to TRBJ2-1; the match to TRBD2 covers 7 bases. V lost 5 bases, J lost 2 bases, and 9 bases stayed unmatched. The CDR3 consists of 16 residues. Germline V CDR1 and CDR2: WSHSY, SAAADI. The CDR3 DNA is TGCGCCAGCAGTACCCTGGCGGGGGAGACCTACAATGAGCAGTTCTTC. Amino acid sequence: CASSTLAGETYNEQFF.

The chain combines TRBV11-2 with TRBJ1-2; D is undetermined. The CDR3 covers 14 residues. The V end lost 1 base, the J end lost 8 bases, and 14 bases lay between the germline ends. Germline values: CDR1 SGHAT, CDR2 FQNNGV. The CDR3 protein is CASSLASLADGYTF. For the CDR3, the DNA is TGTGCCAGCAGCTTAGCCTCATTGGCAGACGGCTACACCTTC. Using reference TRBV11-2 and TRBJ1-2 for the parts outside the CDR3, the full variable domain is EAGVAQSPRYKIIEKRQSVAFWCNPISGHATLYWYQQILGQGPKLLIQFQNNGVVDDSQLPKDRFSAERLKGVDSTLKIQPAKLEDSAVYLCASSLASLADGYTFGSGTRLTVV.

The V call is TRBV20-1, the J call TRBJ2-7; no reliable D call. Trimming cost V 7 bases and J 4 bases, with 11 bases left between them. Germline-derived CDR1 and CDR2 are DFQATT and SNEGSKA (reference sequence). The length of the CDR3 is 11 residues. The CDR3 DNA sequence: TGCAGTGTCACTACGGGTTACGAGCAGTACTTC. Amino acids: CSVTTGYEQYF.

The rearrangement uses TRBV11-3 and TRBJ1-4, with TRBD1 matching 8 bases. J gave up 8 bases and V 1 base, and 6 bases lay outside the gene matches. Per the germline V gene, CDR1 is SGHNT and CDR2 is YENEEA. The CDR3 is 15 residues long. The CDR3 bases are TGTGCCAGCAGCTTAGGGGACAGGAGGTGCGAAAAACTGTTTTTT. Translating gives CASSLGDRRCEKLFF.

As concerns this clone: The junction departs from the called germline gene at one end, perhaps through a read error. The rearrangement uses TRBV6-6 and TRBJ2-7; D remains ambiguous. The germline gives CDR1 MNHNY, CDR2 SVGAGI (reference sequence). This CDR3 comprises 14 residues. This CDR3 reads CASSYREASDEQYF. Written as DNA, the CDR3 is TGTGCCAGCAGTTACAGGGAAGCCTCCGACGAGCAGTACTTC.

V and J are TRBV4-1 and TRBJ2-7; D is tentatively TRBD1 or TRBD2 (5 bases each). This CDR3 contains 15 residues. The V gene lost 3 bases and the J gene lost 6 bases, with 18 bases spanning the gap. Germline CDR1 reads MGHRA; CDR2 reads YSYEKL. CDR3 protein: CASSHFGTQSGEQYF. The DNA for the CDR3 is TGCGCCAGCAGCCACTTCGGGACGCAGAGCGGCGAGCAGTACTTC.

J is TRBJ1-6 and V is TRBV15, with TRBD1 identical over 7 bases. V dropped 1 base and J dropped 8; count of bases not matched to a gene: 5. CDR1 is LNHNV, CDR2 YYDKDF, per germline (reference sequence). This CDR3 is built from 15 residues. The CDR3 DNA sequence: TGTGCCACCAGCAGAGCCCAGGGGGATGATTCACCCCTCCACTTT. Translation: CATSRAQGDDSPLHF.

This chain links TRBV6-6 with TRBJ1-1; a weak D match, TRBD1 (5 bases). The CDR3 spans 11 residues. The V gene lost 4 bases and the J gene lost 11 bases, with 11 bases spanning the gap. Germline V gene lookup returns CDR1 MNHNY and CDR2 SVGAGI (reference sequence). The CDR3 loop is CASSSDTAAFF. The CDR3 nucleotides are TGTGCCAGCAGTTCGGACACGGCGGCTTTCTTT.

The chain couples TRBV27 to TRBJ2-6, with D maybe TRBD2 (6 bases). The V end lost 5 bases, the J end lost 0 bases, and 8 bases lay between the germline ends. Germline CDR1 reads MNHEY; CDR2 reads SMNVEV (reference sequence). This CDR3 is 15 amino acids long. For the CDR3, the DNA is TGTGCCAGCAGTCCCGGGAGCTCTGGGGCCAACGTCCTGACTTTC. Residues: CASSPGSSGANVLTF.